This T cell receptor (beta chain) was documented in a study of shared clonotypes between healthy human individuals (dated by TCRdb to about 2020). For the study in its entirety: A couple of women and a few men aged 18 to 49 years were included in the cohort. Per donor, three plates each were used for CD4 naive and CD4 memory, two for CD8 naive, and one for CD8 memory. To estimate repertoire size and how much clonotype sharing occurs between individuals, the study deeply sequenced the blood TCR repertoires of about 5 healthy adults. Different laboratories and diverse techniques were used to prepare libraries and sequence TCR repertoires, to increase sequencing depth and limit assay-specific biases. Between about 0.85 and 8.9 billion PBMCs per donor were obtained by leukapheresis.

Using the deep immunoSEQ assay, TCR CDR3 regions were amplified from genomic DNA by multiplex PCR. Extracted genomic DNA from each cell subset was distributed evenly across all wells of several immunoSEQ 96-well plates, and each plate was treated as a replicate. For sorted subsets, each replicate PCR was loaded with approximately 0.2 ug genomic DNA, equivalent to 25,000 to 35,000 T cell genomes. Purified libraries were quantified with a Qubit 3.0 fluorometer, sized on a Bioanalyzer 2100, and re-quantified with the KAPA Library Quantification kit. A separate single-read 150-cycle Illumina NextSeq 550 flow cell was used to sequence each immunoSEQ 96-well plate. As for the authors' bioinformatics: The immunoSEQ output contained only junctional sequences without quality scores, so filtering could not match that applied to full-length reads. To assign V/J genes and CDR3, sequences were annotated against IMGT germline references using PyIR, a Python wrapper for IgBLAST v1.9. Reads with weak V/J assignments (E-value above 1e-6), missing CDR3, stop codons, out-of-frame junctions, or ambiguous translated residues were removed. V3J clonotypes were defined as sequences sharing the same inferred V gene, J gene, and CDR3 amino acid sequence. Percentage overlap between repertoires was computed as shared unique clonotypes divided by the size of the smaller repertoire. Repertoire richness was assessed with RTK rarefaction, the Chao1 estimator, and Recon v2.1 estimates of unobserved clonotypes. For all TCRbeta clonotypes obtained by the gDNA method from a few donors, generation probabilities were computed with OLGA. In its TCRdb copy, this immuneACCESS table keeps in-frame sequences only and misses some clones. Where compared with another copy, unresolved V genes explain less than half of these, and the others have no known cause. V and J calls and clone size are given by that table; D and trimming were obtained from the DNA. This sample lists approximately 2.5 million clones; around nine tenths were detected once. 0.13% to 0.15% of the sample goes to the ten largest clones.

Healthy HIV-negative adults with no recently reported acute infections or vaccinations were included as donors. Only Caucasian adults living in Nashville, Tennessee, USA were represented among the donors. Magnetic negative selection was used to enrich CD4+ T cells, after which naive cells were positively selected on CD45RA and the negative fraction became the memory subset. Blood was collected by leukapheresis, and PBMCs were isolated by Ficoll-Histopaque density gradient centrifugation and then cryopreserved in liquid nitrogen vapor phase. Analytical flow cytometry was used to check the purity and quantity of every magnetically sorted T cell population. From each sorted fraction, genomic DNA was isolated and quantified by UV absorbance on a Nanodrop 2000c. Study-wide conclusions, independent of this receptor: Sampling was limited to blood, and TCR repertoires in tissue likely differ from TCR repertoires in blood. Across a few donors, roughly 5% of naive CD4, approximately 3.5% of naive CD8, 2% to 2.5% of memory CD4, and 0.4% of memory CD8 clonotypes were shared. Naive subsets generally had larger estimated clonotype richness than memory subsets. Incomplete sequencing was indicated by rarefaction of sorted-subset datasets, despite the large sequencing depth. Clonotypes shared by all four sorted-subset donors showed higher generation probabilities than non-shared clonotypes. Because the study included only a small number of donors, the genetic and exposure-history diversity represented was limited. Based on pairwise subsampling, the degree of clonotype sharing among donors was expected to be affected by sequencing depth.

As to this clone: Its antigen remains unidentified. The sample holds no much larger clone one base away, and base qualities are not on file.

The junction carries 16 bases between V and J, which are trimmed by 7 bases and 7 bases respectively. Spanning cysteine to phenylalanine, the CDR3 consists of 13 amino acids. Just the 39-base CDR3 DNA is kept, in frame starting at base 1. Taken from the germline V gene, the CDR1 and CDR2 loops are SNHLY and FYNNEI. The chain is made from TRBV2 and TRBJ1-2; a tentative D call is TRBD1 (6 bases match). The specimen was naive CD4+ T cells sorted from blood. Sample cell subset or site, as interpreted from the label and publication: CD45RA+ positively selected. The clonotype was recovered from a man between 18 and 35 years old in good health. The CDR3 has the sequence CASTPGARVGYTF. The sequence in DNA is TGTGCCAGCACCCCGGGGGCTCGAGTTGGCTACACCTTC.